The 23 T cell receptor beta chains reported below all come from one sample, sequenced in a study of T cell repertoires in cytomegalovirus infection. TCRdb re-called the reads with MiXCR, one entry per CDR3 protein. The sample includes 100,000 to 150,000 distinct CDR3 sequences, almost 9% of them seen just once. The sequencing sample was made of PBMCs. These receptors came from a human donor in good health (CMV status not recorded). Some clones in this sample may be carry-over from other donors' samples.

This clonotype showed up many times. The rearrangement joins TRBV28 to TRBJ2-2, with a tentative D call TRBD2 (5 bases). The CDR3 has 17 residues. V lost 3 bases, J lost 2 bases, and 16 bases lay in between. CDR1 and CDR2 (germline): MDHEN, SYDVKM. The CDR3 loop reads CASSFSGLDLNTGELFF. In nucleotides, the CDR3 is TGTGCCAGCAGTTTCTCCGGACTGGACTTAAACACCGGGGAGCTGTTTTTT.

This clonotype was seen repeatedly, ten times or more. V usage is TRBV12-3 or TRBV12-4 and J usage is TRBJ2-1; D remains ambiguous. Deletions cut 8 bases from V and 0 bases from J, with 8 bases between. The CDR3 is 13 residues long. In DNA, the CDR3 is TGTGCCAGCCAAGAGAGCTCCTACAATGAGCAGTTCTTC. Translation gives CASQESSYNEQFF.

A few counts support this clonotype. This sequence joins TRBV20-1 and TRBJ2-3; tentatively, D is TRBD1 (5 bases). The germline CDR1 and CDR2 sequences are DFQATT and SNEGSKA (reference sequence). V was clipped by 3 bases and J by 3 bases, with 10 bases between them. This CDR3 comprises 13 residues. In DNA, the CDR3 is TGCAGTGCTAGTGCTGACAGTACAGATACGCAGTATTTT. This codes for CSASADSTDTQYF.

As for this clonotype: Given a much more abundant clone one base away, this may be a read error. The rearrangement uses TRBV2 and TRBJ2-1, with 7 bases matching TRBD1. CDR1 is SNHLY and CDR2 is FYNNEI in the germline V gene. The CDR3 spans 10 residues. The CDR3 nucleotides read TGTGCCAGCAGTCAGGGGGAGCAGTTGTTC. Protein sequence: CASSQGEQLF.

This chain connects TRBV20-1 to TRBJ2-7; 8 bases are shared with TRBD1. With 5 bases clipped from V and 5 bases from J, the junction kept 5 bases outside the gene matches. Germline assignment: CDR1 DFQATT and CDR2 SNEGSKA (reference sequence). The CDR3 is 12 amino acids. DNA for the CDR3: TGCAGTGCTCGTTCGGACAGGGACGAGCAGTACTTC. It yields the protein CSARSDRDEQYF.

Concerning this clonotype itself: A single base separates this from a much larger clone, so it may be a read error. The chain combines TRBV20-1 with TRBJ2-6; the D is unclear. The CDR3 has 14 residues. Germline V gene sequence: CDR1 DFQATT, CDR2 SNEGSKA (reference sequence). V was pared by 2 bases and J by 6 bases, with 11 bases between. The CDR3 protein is CSARLEAVANVLTF. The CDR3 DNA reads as TGCAGTGCTAGACTCGAAGCTGTGGCCAACGTCCTGACTTTC.

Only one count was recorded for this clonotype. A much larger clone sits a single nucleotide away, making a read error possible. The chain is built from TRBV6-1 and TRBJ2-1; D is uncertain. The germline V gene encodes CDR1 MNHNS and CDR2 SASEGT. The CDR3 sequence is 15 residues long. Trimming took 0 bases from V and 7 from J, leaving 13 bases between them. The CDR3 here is CASSEARQEWNEQFF. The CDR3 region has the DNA TGTGCCAGCAGTGAAGCTCGGCAGGAATGGAATGAGCAGTTCTTC.

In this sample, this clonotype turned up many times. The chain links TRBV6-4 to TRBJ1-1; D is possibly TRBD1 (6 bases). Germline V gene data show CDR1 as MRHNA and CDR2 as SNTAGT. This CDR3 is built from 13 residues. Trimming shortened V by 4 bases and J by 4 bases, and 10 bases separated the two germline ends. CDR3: CASSVGRGTEAFF. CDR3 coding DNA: TGTGCCAGCAGTGTAGGCAGGGGCACTGAAGCTTTCTTT.

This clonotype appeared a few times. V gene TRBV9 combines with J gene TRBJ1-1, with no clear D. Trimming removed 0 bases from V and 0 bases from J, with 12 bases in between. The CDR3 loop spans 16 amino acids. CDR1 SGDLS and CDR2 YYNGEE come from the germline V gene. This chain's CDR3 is CASSVGGTLMNTEAFF. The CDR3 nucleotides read TGTGCCAGCAGCGTAGGGGGAACCCTAATGAACACTGAAGCTTTCTTT. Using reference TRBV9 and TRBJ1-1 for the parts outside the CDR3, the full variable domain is DSGVTQTPKHLITATGQRVTLRCSPRSGDLSVYWYQQSLDQGLQFLIQYYNGEERAKGNILERFSAQQFPDLHSELNLSSLELGDSALYFCASSVGGTLMNTEAFFGQGTRLTVV.

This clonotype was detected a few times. The CDR3 region is CASSYSGPGNTIYF. DNA for the CDR3: TGTGCCAGCAGTTACTCAGGCCCTGGAAACACCATATATTTT. This chain links TRBV6-6 with TRBJ1-3; D gene uncertain. This CDR3 has 14 residues. V was trimmed by 0 bases and J by 2 bases, leaving 5 bases between them. Per the germline V gene, CDR1 is MNHNY and CDR2 is SVGAGI (reference sequence).

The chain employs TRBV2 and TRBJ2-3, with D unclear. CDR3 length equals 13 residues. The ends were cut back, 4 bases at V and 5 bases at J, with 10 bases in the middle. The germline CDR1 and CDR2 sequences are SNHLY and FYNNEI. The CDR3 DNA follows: TGTGCCAGCAGTGCCAATCCGGGAGATACGCAGTATTTT. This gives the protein CASSANPGDTQYF.

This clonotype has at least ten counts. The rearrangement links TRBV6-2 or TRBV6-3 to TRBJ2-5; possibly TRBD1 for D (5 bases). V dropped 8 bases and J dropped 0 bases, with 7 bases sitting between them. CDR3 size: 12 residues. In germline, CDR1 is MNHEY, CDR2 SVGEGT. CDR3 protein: CASGQNQETQYF. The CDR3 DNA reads TGTGCCAGCGGACAAAACCAAGAGACCCAGTACTTC.

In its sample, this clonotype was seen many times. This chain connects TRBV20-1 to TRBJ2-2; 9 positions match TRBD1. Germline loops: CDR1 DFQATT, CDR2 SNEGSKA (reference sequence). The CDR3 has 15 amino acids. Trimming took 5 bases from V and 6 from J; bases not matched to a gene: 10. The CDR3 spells CSAFNTGGKAGELFF. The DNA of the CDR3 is TGCAGTGCTTTTAATACAGGGGGCAAGGCCGGGGAGCTGTTTTTT.

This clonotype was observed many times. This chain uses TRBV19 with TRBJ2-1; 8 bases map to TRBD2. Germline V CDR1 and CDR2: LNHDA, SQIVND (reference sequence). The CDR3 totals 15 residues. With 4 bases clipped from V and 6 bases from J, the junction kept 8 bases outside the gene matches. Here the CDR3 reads CASSTLAGQANEQFF. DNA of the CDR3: TGTGCCAGTAGTACTCTAGCGGGCCAGGCCAATGAGCAGTTCTTC.

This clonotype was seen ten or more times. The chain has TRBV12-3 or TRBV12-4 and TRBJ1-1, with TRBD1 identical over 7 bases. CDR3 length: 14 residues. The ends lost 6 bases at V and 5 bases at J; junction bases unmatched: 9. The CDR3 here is CASSRQGFGTEAFF. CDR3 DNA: TGTGCCAGCAGCCGACAGGGTTTTGGGACTGAAGCTTTCTTT.

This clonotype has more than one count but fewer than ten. In nucleotides, the CDR3 is TGTGCCAGCAGTCCACCAATCTCCTACGAGCAGTACTTC. Protein sequence: CASSPPISYEQYF. The chain combines TRBV27 with TRBJ2-7, with D hard to call. V was pared by 5 bases and J by 0 bases, with 8 bases between. The CDR3 has 13 residues. Per germline, CDR1 MNHEY and CDR2 SMNVEV (reference sequence).

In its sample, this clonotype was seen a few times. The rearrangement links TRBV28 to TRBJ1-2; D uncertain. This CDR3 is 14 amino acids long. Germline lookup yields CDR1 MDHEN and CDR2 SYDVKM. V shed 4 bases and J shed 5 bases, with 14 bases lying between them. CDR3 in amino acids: CASSSPWSAYGYTF. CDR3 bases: TGTGCCAGCAGTTCCCCGTGGAGCGCTTATGGCTACACCTTC.

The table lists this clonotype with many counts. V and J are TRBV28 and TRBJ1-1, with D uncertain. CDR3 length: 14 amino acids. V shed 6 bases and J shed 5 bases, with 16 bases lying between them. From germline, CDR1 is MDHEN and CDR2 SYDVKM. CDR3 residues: CASSNLDEGTEAFF. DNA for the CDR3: TGTGCCAGCAGCAACTTGGACGAGGGTACTGAAGCTTTCTTT. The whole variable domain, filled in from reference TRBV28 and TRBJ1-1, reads DVKVTQSSRYLVKRTGEKVFLECVQDMDHENMFWYRQDPGLGLRLIYFSYDVKMKEKGDIPEGYSVSREKKERFSLILESASTNQTSMYLCASSNLDEGTEAFFGQGTRLTVV.

The CDR3 coding sequence is TGTGCCAGCAGTTTACCCCGGACAGGGGCGTCGGTCGGGGAGCTGTTTTTT. Encoded protein: CASSLPRTGASVGELFF. The gene calls are TRBV28 and TRBJ2-2; 9 bases align to TRBD1. The CDR3 is 17 residues long. From germline, CDR1 is MDHEN and CDR2 SYDVKM. V lost 2 bases to trimming and J lost 7 bases; unmatched junction nucleotides: 11.

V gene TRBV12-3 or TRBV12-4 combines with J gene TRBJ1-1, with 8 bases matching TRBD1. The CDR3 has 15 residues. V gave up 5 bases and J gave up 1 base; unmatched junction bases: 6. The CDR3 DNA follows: TGTGCCAGCAGTATCCACGGGACAGGGAACACTGAAGCTTTCTTT. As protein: CASSIHGTGNTEAFF.

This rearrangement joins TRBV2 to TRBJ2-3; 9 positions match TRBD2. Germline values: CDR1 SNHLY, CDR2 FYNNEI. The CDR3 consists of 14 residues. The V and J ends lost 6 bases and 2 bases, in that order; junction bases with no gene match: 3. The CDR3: CASSRLAATDTQYF. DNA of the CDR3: TGTGCCAGCAGCAGACTAGCGGCCACAGATACGCAGTATTTT.

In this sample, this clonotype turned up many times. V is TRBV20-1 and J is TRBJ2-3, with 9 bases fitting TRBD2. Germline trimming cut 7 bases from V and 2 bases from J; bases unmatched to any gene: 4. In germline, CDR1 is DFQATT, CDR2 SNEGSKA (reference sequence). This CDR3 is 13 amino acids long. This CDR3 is CSVRLAVTDTQYF. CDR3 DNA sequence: TGCAGTGTAAGACTAGCGGTCACAGATACGCAGTATTTT.

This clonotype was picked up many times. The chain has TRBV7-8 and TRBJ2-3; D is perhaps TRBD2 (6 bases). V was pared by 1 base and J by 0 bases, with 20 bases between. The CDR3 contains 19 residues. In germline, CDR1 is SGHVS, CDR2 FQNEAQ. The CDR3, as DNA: TGTGCCAGCAGCTTAGGGGGGGTGTGGACGACGGCTAGCACAGATACGCAGTATTTT. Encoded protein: CASSLGGVWTTASTDTQYF.